This TCR beta chain appears in the sequencing data of a study of OX40 agonist ivuxolimab in advanced cancers. Turning to the study itself: Ivuxolimab, an agonist antibody against OX40 (CD134), was given to patients. Patients achieving partial responses numbered three: one hepatocellular carcinoma case and two cutaneous melanoma cases.

Germline values: CDR1 MDHEN, CDR2 SYDVKM. The CDR3 loop spans 15 amino acids. The J segment lost 5 bases and the V segment lost 8 bases, leaving 9 bases of the junction unmatched. Using immunoSEQ multiplex PCR, the repertoire was profiled, and TCRdb retains in-frame clones only, with some absent. The sample lists 35,000 to 50,000 clones, approximately 83% seen once, with 30% to 45% in the top ten. This clonotype originated in an adult with an advanced solid tumor such as melanoma, head and neck, liver or kidney cancer. V gene TRBV28 combines with J gene TRBJ2-1; 10 bases agree with TRBD2. Sequencing was performed on CD4+ or CD8+ T cells sorted from blood, taken in a trial of the OX40 agonist ivuxolimab. The CDR3 reads CASVELAGLHNEQFF. The CDR3 DNA reads TGTGCCAGCGTTGAACTAGCGGGGCTCCACAATGAGCAGTTCTTC.